These 8 T cell receptor beta chains came from one sample sequenced in a study of T cell responses to AZD1222 COVID-19 vaccine. This table comes from immunoSEQ multiplex PCR, and its TCRdb copy is limited to in-frame clones, with some not included. The sample lists 190,000 or so clones; 88% were seen once. Sequencing used peripheral blood, obtained 28 days after the second AZD1222 dose. All receptors derive from an adult who received the AZD1222 COVID-19 vaccine.

The V gene is TRBV9, the J gene TRBJ1-2; TRBD1 might be the D (5 bases). Deletions cut 4 bases from V and 3 bases from J, with 16 bases between. The germline V gene encodes CDR1 SGDLS and CDR2 YYNGEE. The CDR3 runs 15 residues. The CDR3, as DNA: TGTGCCAGCAGCCCCCGGGTAGGGGAAGACTATGGCTACACCTTC. It codes for CASSPRVGEDYGYTF.

The chain is built from TRBV25-1 and TRBJ2-3, with 8 bases matching TRBD2. CDR1 and CDR2 (germline): MGHDK, SYGVNS. The CDR3 is made up of 15 amino acids. The ends lost 3 bases at V and 4 bases at J; junction bases unmatched: 6. The CDR3 region has the DNA TGTGCCAGCAGTGATCCCAGCGGGAGCTCAGATACGCAGTATTTT. Its protein product is CASSDPSGSSDTQYF.

The chain employs TRBV11-2 and TRBJ2-1, with D perhaps matching TRBD1 (7 bases). There are 16 residues in the CDR3. Trimming removed 5 bases at V and 7 bases at J, with 21 bases between. Germline V lookup: CDR1 SGHAT, CDR2 FQNNGV. The CDR3 DNA follows: TGTGCCAGCAGCCCCCCAGGGGGAGGCCGGAGGAATGAGCAGTTCTTC. Translation gives CASSPPGGGRRNEQFF.

V is TRBV7-8 and J is TRBJ2-7, with D possibly TRBD1 on 6 matching bases. From germline, CDR1 is SGHVS and CDR2 FQNEAQ. The CDR3 has 15 residues. The V gene lost 2 bases and the J gene lost 3 bases, with 14 bases spanning the gap. The CDR3 sequence: CASSLKRAGDYEQYF. DNA of the CDR3: TGTGCCAGCAGCTTAAAGCGTGCAGGGGACTACGAGCAGTACTTC.

The V call is TRBV14, the J call TRBJ2-3; 14 nucleotides match TRBD2. Germline assignment: CDR1 SGHDN and CDR2 FVKESK. CDR3 length: 16 residues. V was clipped by 3 bases and J by 2 bases; unmatched bases: 1. CDR3: CASSQGLAGATDTQYF. CDR3 in DNA: TGTGCCAGCAGCCAGGGACTAGCGGGAGCCACAGATACGCAGTATTTT.

Details on this clone: The sample contains more than one DNA sequence encoding this CDR3. The gene calls are TRBV5-1 and TRBJ1-6; 7 bases align to TRBD1. The V gene end was trimmed by 0 bases and the J gene end by 6 bases; junction bases not matched to a gene: 0. The CDR3 loop spans 14 amino acids. CDR1 is SGHRS, CDR2 YFSETQ, per germline. CDR3 DNA sequence: TGCGCCAGCAGCTTGGGACAGGGTAATTCACCCCTCCACTTT. Its protein is CASSLGQGNSPLHF.

The J gene is TRBJ2-7, the V gene TRBV19; TRBD1 matches at 7 bases. In germline, CDR1 is LNHDA, CDR2 SQIVND (reference sequence). V was pared by 5 bases and J by 7 bases, with 17 bases of the junction left unmatched. The CDR3 loop spans 16 amino acids. This CDR3 reads CASSVSLQGPLREQYF. The CDR3 DNA follows: TGTGCCAGTAGTGTTTCCTTACAGGGGCCCCTGCGGGAGCAGTACTTC.

The chain employs TRBV30 and TRBJ2-1, with TRBD1 identical over 7 bases. Germline-derived CDR1 and CDR2 are GTSNPN and SVGIG (reference sequence). With 3 bases clipped from V and 12 bases from J, the junction kept 14 bases outside the gene matches. The CDR3 is made up of 14 amino acids. As DNA, the CDR3 is TGTGCCTGGAGGCCCGTGGCAGGGGGTAGGGGGCAGTTCTTC. Translation gives CAWRPVAGGRGQFF.